This T cell receptor (beta chain) appears in the sequencing data of a study of early T cells in non-severe SARS-CoV-2 infection. Overall study: Sequencing used unsorted whole-blood bulk RNA, so chains lack pairing.

In TCRdb, the 5' RACE reads were re-called with MiXCR into one record per CDR3 protein. The sample shows tens of thousands of distinct CDR3 sequences, 12% to 15% of them seen only once. Sequences were obtained from whole blood. The TCR was taken from an adult who was a healthcare worker with PCR-confirmed SARS-CoV-2 infection or an uninfected control (not recorded which).

The CDR3 sequence: CASSPPGTQYF. The DNA of the CDR3 is TGTGCCAGCAGCCCCCCGGGGACCCAGTACTTC. The chain employs TRBV11-2 and TRBJ2-5; D not resolved. Germline values: CDR1 SGHAT, CDR2 FQNNGV. V lost 5 bases, J lost 7 bases, and 8 bases lay in between. CDR3 size: 11 residues.